This T cell receptor beta chain was observed in a study of blood T cell repertoires in COVID-19 (TCRdb year 2020). Background for the entire study: Collaborator samples came from the United States, Italy and Spain and covered acute and convalescent phases of COVID-19. The repertoires were released in a freely available public database meant as a resource for research on the immune response to SARS-CoV-2. Sample metadata almost always included a de-identified subject ID, COVID-19 status, age in years and sex. Where HLA class I and class II types were available, the types were taken from metadata supplied by the sample provider, not from assay-based typing. The dataset comprised deeply sampled blood TCRbeta repertoires from subjects exposed to, actively infected with, or recovered from COVID-19. The material from the prospective study consisted of cDNA or gDNA derived from T cells, B-cell-depleted T cells, or PBMCs. The samples were drawn from the first 160 participants of the ongoing ImmuneRACE study and from about 1,200 subjects provided by 6 global collaborators.

TCRbeta CDR3 regions were amplified from genomic DNA using the immunoSEQ Assay, a bias-controlled multiplex PCR. As for the authors' bioinformatics: The number of nucleated cells in each sample was estimated from the amplification of reference gene primers within the assay. Sequence reads were collapsed and filtered to measure the absolute abundance of every unique TCRbeta CDR3 rearrangement. For each sample, productive Simpson clonality was calculated as the square root of Simpson's diversity index over productive rearrangements. TCRdb holds this immuneACCESS table with in-frame rearrangements only. Some clones are missing; in checked studies, unresolved V genes explain under half, and the rest has no known cause. D and trimming were read from the DNA, whereas the V and J calls and clone size are those reported in that table. In all, the sample holds 200,000 to 250,000 clones, and about four fifths of those were seen once. Together, the top ten hold approximately 3.8% of the sample.

Participants in the prospective study were aged about 18 to 89 years, lived in some 24 United States geographic areas, and enrolled through a virtual design. In the prospective study, participants were assigned to cohorts based on the clinical history participants reported in a screening survey and a study questionnaire. Exposed participants were defined as having been in contact with someone with a PCR-confirmed or clinician-diagnosed COVID-19 case within 2 weeks of study entry. Each participant in the prospective study had whole blood, serum and a nasopharyngeal or oropharyngeal swab collected by mobile phlebotomists. Prospective study participants could optionally give additional blood draws and questionnaires over an approximately two-month period. Before DNA extraction, prospective study blood samples were shipped either frozen or at room temperature. On the study overall, not on this receptor specifically: Clinical and demographic metadata were provided uncurated, with the amount varying by source and participant.

Trimming at the junction amounts to 3 bases on V and 0 bases on J, and the germline ends lie 14 bases apart. Taken from the germline V gene, the CDR1 and CDR2 loops are MGHDK and SYGVNS. Inclusive of the bounding cysteine and phenylalanine, the CDR3 is 16 residues long. Only the CDR3 region is kept as DNA, spanning 48 bases read in frame from base 1. Concerning this clone itself: Its antigen specificity is not known. Nothing much larger sits one base from this clone, and base qualities are not available.

The TCR comes from a woman aged 40 to 50 who had been exposed to COVID-19. Recombination linked TRBV25-1 to TRBJ1-2; the D segment could be TRBD1, given 6 matching bases. Sequencing was carried out using PBMCs or T cells enriched from blood (not recorded which). The encoded CDR3 is CASSDSTGPANYGYTF. At the DNA level, the sequence is TGTGCCAGCAGTGACTCGACAGGTCCAGCTAACTATGGCTACACCTTC.